Presented here are 8 T cell receptor beta chains from one specimen sequenced in a study of cytomegalovirus exposure and HLA in healthy donors. Primers: 60 Vbeta forward and 13 Jbeta reverse. TCRdb's table, derived via immunoSEQ multiplex PCR, lists solely in-frame clones and lacks some. The sample lists about 80,000 clones, roughly 65% occurring once. Sequenced input: PBMCs. These receptors came from a male donor in good health and CMV-seropositive.

The CDR3 spells CSGRFGEAEAFF. The CDR3 coding sequence is TGCAGCGGTCGTTTCGGGGAGGCTGAAGCTTTCTTT. V gene TRBV29-1 combines with J gene TRBJ1-1; no definite D call. This CDR3 is built from 12 residues. V lost 7 bases and J 6 bases, leaving 15 bases between the germline ends. Germline assignment: CDR1 SQVTM and CDR2 ANQGSEA.

This clone has just a few counts. The J gene is TRBJ2-6, the V gene TRBV30; possible D gene TRBD2, 7 bases. Germline values: CDR1 GTSNPN, CDR2 SVGIG (reference sequence). V dropped 2 bases and J dropped 0 bases, with 14 bases sitting between them. The CDR3 loop spans 17 amino acids. CDR3 bases: TGTGCCTGGAGTAGGGGGGGCGCCCACTCTGGGGCCAACGTCCTGACTTTC. It encodes CAWSRGGAHSGANVLTF.

The chain has TRBV6-5 and TRBJ2-5; 10 bases map to TRBD1. Germline loops: CDR1 MNHEY, CDR2 SVGAGI. The J segment lost 5 bases and the V segment lost 7 bases, leaving 10 bases of the junction unmatched. CDR3 length equals 15 residues. Here the CDR3 reads CASIGQGGEKETQYF. DNA for the CDR3: TGTGCCAGCATCGGACAGGGGGGTGAAAAGGAGACCCAGTACTTC.

This clone appeared once. This chain joins TRBV11-3 and TRBJ2-3; D gene ambiguous. This CDR3 spans 15 amino acids. With 6 bases removed from V and 0 bases from J, the gap between germline ends came to 13 bases. The germline gives CDR1 SGHNT, CDR2 YENEEA. CDR3 sequence (DNA): TGTGCCAGCAGTTCCCGTCCCACTAGCACAGATACGCAGTATTTT. Protein product: CASSSRPTSTDTQYF. The full variable domain, in which reference TRBV11-3 and TRBJ2-3 provide the parts outside the CDR3, is EAGVVQSPRYKIIEKKQPVAFWCNPISGHNTLYWYLQNLGQGPELLIRYENEEAVDDSQLPKDRFSAERLKGVDSTLKIQPAELGDSAVYLCASSSRPTSTDTQYFGPGTRLTVL.

The count of this clone is one. The chain uses TRBV28 and TRBJ1-5, with 8 bases identical to TRBD1. The CDR3 contains 14 residues. Looked up from germline, CDR1 is MDHEN and CDR2 is SYDVKM. V shed 3 bases and J 4 bases; nucleotides not matched to a gene: 2. The CDR3 coding sequence is TGTGCCAGCAGTTTTGGACAGGGAAATCAGCCCCAGCATTTT. Translating it yields CASSFGQGNQPQHF.

This clone was seen a handful of times. The chain links TRBV30 to TRBJ2-2, with TRBD2 matching over 7 bases. This CDR3 contains 15 residues. CDR1 is GTSNPN and CDR2 is SVGIG in the germline V gene (reference sequence). J lost 6 bases, V lost 2 bases, and 9 bases had no gene match. CDR3 amino acids: CAWSHLGGGSGELFF. The CDR3 DNA sequence: TGTGCCTGGAGTCATCTGGGGGGGGGATCCGGGGAGCTGTTTTTT.

As DNA, the CDR3 is TGTGCCAGCAGTTTCCGGGACATTGCTCGTATGAACACTGAAGCTTTCTTT. It yields the protein CASSFRDIARMNTEAFF. The chain has TRBV27 and TRBJ1-1, with a tentative D call TRBD1 (6 bases). The CDR3 consists of 17 residues. CDR1 MNHEY and CDR2 SMNVEV come from the germline V gene (reference sequence). V lost 3 bases and J lost 0, with 17 bases in between.

This clone has more than one count but fewer than ten. The J gene is TRBJ2-5, the V gene TRBV27, with D possibly being TRBD1 (5 bases). CDR3 length equals 15 residues. V dropped 4 bases and J dropped 5 bases, with 17 bases sitting between them. Germline CDR1 MNHEY, CDR2 SMNVEV (reference sequence). CDR3: CASSYVRSGAETQYF. In DNA form, the CDR3 reads TGTGCCAGCAGTTATGTTCGGAGTGGGGCGGAGACCCAGTACTTC.